The 13 T cell receptor beta chains below come from one sample, sequenced in a study of T-cell reconstitution after alpha-beta-depleted transplantation in children. Unique molecular identifiers were used to barcode this TCRbeta library. TCRdb re-analysed the PCR reads in MiXCR, keeping a single row per CDR3 protein. The sample has approximately 490,000 distinct CDR3 sequences; under 15% are singletons. The source was PBMCs from the stem cell graft donor, collected from the stem cell graft. Source of these receptors: a human donor who donated a stem cell graft to a child with combined immunodeficiency.

This clonotype has just a few counts. The chain combines TRBV7-8 with TRBJ2-6; D unresolved. Deletions cut 7 bases from V and 0 bases from J, with 7 bases between. Looked up from germline, CDR1 is SGHVS and CDR2 is FQNEAQ. CDR3 length: 14 amino acids. The CDR3 coding sequence is TGTGCCAGCATATCGCTCTCTGGGGCCAACGTCCTGACTTTC. Its protein product is CASISLSGANVLTF.

This clonotype was seen ten or more times. The chain carries TRBV12-3 or TRBV12-4 and TRBJ2-6, with D tentatively TRBD1 (6 bases). The CDR3 is 15 residues long. Trimming shortened V by 5 bases and J by 4 bases, and 12 bases separated the two germline ends. In DNA form, the CDR3 reads TGTGCCAGCAGTCGACAGGTCAAGGGGGCCAACGTCCTGACTTTC. Its protein is CASSRQVKGANVLTF.

This clonotype was seen repeatedly, ten times or more. The V call is TRBV5-1, the J call TRBJ1-5; TRBD1 might be the D (6 bases). Trimming left V 1 base short and J 1 base short, with 12 bases between. Germline values: CDR1 SGHRS, CDR2 YFSETQ. The CDR3 totals 16 residues. The CDR3 nucleotides are TGCGCCAGCAGCTTGTTCCCAGGGGAGAGCAATCAGCCCCAGCATTTT. This sequence encodes CASSLFPGESNQPQHF.

This chain links TRBV7-3 with TRBJ1-1; 7 bases match TRBD1. This CDR3 contains 14 residues. From germline, CDR1 is SGHTA and CDR2 FQGTGA. V trimming: 4 bases; J trimming: 4 bases; junction bases outside the gene matches: 6. CDR3 loop: CASSSTGDGTEAFF. DNA of the CDR3: TGTGCCAGCAGCTCCACAGGGGATGGCACTGAAGCTTTCTTT.

This rearrangement joins TRBV10-3 to TRBJ2-5; D perhaps matches TRBD1 (6 bases). Trimming cost V 3 bases and J 5 bases, with 10 bases left between them. From germline, CDR1 is ENHRY and CDR2 SYGVKD. This CDR3 is built from 13 residues. As DNA, the CDR3 is TGTGCCATCAGTGATGGGGGCCGGGAGACCCAGTACTTC. Translation gives CAISDGGRETQYF.

CDR3 sequence: CASSQAGGGEQFF. CDR3 bases: TGTGCCAGCAGCCAAGCGGGTGGAGGTGAGCAGTTCTTC. This chain joins TRBV3-1 and TRBJ2-1; tentatively, D is TRBD2 (5 bases). The CDR3 extends over 13 amino acids. The germline CDR1 and CDR2 sequences are LGHDT and YNNKEL (reference sequence). Trimming removed 1 base from V and 9 bases from J, with 10 bases in between.

The rearrangement joins TRBV20-1 to TRBJ2-7, with TRBD1 as a possible D gene (6 bases). CDR1 DFQATT and CDR2 SNEGSKA come from the germline V gene (reference sequence). The CDR3 runs 13 residues. Trimming removed 4 bases from V and 1 base from J, with 11 bases in between. This CDR3 reads CSAIRDTSYEQYF. DNA of the CDR3: TGCAGTGCTATCCGGGACACTTCCTACGAGCAGTACTTC.

The chain employs TRBV24-1 and TRBJ2-1, with D tentatively TRBD2 (5 bases). With 1 base removed from V and 6 bases from J, the gap between germline ends came to 9 bases. Germline CDR1 KGHDR, CDR2 SFDVKD. This CDR3 is built from 14 residues. CDR3 protein: CATSDLVASNEQFF. In nucleotides, the CDR3 is TGTGCCACCAGTGATTTAGTAGCGAGCAATGAGCAGTTCTTC.

This clonotype has a count of ten or more. V is TRBV6-5 and J is TRBJ2-1; TRBD2 matches at 8 bases. Germline CDR1 MNHEY, CDR2 SVGAGI. V dropped 7 bases and J dropped 2; count of bases not matched to a gene: 7. This CDR3 region has 15 residues. The CDR3 DNA reads as TGTGCCAGCACCAGGACTAGCAGAGCCTACAATGAGCAGTTCTTC. Its translation: CASTRTSRAYNEQFF.

This clonotype was detected ten times or more. The chain couples TRBV12-3 or TRBV12-4 to TRBJ2-7; D is possibly TRBD2 (6 bases). CDR3 length: 13 residues. V was pared by 2 bases and J by 5 bases, with 10 bases between. The CDR3 region is CASSLSGLNEQYF. The CDR3 DNA is TGTGCCAGCAGTTTATCGGGACTGAACGAGCAGTACTTC.

This clonotype has just a few counts. The J gene is TRBJ2-7, the V gene TRBV27; 7 nucleotides match TRBD1. Looked up from germline, CDR1 is MNHEY and CDR2 is SMNVEV (reference sequence). V was pared by 1 base and J by 3 bases, with 3 bases of the junction left unmatched. The CDR3 covers 14 residues. The CDR3 DNA reads TGTGCCAGCAGTTTATGGCAGGGGGACTACGAGCAGTACTTC. Translation: CASSLWQGDYEQYF.

This clonotype occurred many times. The CDR3 DNA sequence: TGCGCCAGCAGAGGGGCTAGCGAGGCAGATACGCAGTATTTT. Translating gives CASRGASEADTQYF. J is TRBJ2-3 and V is TRBV5-1, with D possibly being TRBD2 (6 bases). The V end lost 5 bases, the J end lost 4 bases, and 14 bases lay between the germline ends. CDR1 SGHRS and CDR2 YFSETQ come from the germline V gene. The CDR3 loop spans 14 amino acids. The whole variable domain, remainder taken from reference TRBV5-1 and TRBJ2-3, is KAGVTQTPRYLIKTRGQQVTLSCSPISGHRSVSWYQQTPGQGLQFLFEYFSETQRNKGNFPGRFSGRQFSNSRSEMNVSTLELGDSALYLCASRGASEADTQYFGPGTRLTVL.

There are many counts of this clonotype. This sequence joins TRBV9 and TRBJ1-1; no clear D gene. The CDR3 runs to 13 residues. Germline V gene data show CDR1 as SGDLS and CDR2 as YYNGEE. Trimming cost V 2 bases and J 0 bases, with 5 bases left between them. This CDR3 reads CASSVDMNTEAFF. The CDR3 DNA reads TGTGCCAGCAGCGTCGACATGAACACTGAAGCTTTCTTT.